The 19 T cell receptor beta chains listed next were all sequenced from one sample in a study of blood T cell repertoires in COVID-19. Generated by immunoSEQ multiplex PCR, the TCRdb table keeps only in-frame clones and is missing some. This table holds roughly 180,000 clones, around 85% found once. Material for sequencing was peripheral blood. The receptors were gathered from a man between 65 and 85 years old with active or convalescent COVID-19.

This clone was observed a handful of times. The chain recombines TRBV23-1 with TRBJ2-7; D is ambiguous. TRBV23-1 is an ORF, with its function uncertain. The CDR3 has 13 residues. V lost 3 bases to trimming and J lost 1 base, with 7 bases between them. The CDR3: CASSQRLSYEQYF. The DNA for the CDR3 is TGCGCCAGCAGTCAGAGGCTATCCTACGAGCAGTACTTC.

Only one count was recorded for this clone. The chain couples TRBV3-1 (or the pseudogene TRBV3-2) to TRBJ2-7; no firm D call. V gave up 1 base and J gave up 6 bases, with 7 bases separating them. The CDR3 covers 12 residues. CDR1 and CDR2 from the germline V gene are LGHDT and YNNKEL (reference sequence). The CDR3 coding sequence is TGTGCCAGCAGCCAAGTATCGTGCGAGCAGTACTTC. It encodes CASSQVSCEQYF.

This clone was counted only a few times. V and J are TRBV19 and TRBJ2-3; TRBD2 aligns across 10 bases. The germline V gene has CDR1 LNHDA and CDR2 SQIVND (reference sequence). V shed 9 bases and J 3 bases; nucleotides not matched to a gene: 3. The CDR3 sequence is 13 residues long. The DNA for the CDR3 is TGTGCCAGCCGGACTAGCGGTACAGATACGCAGTATTTT. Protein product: CASRTSGTDTQYF.

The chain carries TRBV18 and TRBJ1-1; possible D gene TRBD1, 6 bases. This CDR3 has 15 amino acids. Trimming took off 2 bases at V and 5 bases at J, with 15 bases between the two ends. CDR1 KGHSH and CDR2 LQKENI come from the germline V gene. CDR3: CASSPSGRGGTEAFF. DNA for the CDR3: TGTGCCAGCTCACCATCGGGAAGAGGGGGAACTGAAGCTTTCTTT.

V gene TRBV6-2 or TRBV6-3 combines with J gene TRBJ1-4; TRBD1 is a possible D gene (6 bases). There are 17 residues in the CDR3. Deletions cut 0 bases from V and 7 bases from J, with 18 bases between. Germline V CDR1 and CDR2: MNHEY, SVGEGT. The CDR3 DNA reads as TGTGCCAGCAGTTACTCTCGGCTTTACAGGGATGGTGAAAAACTGTTTTTT. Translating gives CASSYSRLYRDGEKLFF.

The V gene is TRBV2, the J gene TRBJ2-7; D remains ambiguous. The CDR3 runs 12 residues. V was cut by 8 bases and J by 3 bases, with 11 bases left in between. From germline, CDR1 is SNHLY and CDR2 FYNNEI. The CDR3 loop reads CASRSLHYEQYF. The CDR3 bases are TGTGCCAGCCGATCACTCCACTACGAGCAGTACTTC.

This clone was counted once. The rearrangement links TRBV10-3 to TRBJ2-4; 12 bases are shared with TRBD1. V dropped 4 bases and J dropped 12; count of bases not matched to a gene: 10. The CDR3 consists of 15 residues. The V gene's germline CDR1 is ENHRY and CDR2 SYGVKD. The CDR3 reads CAISGGTGGRSGQYF. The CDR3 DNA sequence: TGTGCCATCAGTGGCGGGACAGGGGGCAGGTCGGGTCAGTACTTC.

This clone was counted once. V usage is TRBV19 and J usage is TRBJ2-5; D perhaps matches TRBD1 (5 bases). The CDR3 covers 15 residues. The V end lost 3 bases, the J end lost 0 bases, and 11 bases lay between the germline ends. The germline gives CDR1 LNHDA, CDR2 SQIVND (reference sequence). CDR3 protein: CASSMVQGNQETQYF. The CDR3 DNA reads TGTGCCAGTAGTATGGTCCAGGGAAACCAAGAGACCCAGTACTTC.

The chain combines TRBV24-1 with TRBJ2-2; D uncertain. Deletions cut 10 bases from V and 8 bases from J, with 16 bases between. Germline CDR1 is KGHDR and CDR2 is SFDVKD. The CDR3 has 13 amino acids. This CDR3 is CATRGSSGGELFF. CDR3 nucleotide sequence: TGTGCCACACGCGGTTCTTCTGGAGGGGAGCTGTTTTTT.

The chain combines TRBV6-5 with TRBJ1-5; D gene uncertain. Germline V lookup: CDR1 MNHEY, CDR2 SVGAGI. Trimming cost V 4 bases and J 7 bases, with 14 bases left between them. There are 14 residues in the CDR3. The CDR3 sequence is CASSSRWSGQPQHF. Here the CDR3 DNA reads TGTGCCAGCAGTTCCAGATGGAGCGGGCAGCCCCAGCATTTT.

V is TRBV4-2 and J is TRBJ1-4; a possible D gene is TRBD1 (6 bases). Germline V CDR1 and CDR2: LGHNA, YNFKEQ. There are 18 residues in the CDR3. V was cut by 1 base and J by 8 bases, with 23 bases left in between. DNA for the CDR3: TGTGCCAGCAGCCAAGTAGTACAGGGTCTTTTCTTCAGGGAAAAACTGTTTTTT. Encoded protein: CASSQVVQGLFFREKLFF.

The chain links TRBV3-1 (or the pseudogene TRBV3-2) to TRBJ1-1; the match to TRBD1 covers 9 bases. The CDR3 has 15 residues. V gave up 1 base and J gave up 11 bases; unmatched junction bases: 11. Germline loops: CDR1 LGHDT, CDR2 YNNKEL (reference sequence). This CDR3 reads CASSQGTGDLHSAFF. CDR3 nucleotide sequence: TGTGCCAGCAGCCAAGGGACAGGGGACCTGCACAGCGCTTTCTTT.

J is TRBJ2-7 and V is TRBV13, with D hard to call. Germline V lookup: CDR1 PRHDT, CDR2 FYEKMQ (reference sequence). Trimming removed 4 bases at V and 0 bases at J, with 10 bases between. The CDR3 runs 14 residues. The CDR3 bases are TGTGCCAGCAGCTCTATGTCAGGCTCCTACGAGCAGTACTTC. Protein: CASSSMSGSYEQYF. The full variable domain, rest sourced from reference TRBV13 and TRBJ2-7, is AAGVIQSPRHLIKEKRETATLKCYPIPRHDTVYWYQQGPGQDPQFLISFYEKMQSDKGSIPDRFSAQQFSDYHSELNMSSLELGDSALYFCASSSMSGSYEQYFGPGTRLTVT.

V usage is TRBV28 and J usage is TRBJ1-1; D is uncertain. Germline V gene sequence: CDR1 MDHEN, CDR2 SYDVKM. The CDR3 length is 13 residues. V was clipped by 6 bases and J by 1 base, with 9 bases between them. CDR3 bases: TGTGCCAGCAGCCGGGGAGGGAACACTGAAGCTTTCTTT. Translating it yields CASSRGGNTEAFF.

The CDR3: CASRRTGGHYEQYF. The CDR3, as DNA: TGTGCCAGCAGGCGTACAGGGGGCCACTACGAGCAGTACTTC. V gene TRBV28 combines with J gene TRBJ2-7, with 9 nucleotides matching TRBD1. Germline V gives CDR1 MDHEN, CDR2 SYDVKM. The CDR3 extends over 14 amino acids. Trimming cost V 6 bases and J 3 bases; bases outside gene matches: 6.

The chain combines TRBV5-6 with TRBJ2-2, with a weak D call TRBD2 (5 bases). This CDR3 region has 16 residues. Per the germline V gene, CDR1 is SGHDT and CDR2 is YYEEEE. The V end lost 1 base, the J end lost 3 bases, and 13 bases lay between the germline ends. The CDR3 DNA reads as TGTGCCAGCAGCTTGCCAGCAGGAGGTTACACCGGGGAGCTGTTTTTT. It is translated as CASSLPAGGYTGELFF.

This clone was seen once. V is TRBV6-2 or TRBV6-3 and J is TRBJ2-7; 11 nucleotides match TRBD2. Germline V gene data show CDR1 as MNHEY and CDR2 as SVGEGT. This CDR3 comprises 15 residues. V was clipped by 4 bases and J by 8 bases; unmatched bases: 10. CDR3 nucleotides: TGTGCCAGCAGTTTCCCGGGACTAGCGGCCGGCAAGCAGTACTTC. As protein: CASSFPGLAAGKQYF.

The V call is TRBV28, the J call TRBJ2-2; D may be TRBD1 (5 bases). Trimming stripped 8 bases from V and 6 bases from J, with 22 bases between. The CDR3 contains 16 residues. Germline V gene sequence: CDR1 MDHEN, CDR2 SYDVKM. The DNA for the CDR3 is TGTGCCAGCGGGGCGGCCATGGACATTTGGGCCGGGGAGCTGTTTTTT. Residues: CASGAAMDIWAGELFF.

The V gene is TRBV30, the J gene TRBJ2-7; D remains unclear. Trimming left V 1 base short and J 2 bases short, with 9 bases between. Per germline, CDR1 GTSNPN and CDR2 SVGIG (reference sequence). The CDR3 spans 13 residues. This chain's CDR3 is CAWSGGPPYEQYF. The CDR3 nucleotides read TGTGCCTGGAGTGGAGGCCCACCCTACGAGCAGTACTTC.